The 27 T cell receptor beta chains given below trace back to one sample, sequenced in a study of a mutant IDH1 vaccine in newly diagnosed glioma (dated by TCRdb to the early 2020s). These receptors lack a known antigen. The time point label here, explained by the study, means: week 5, during vaccination. Each vaccine dose, consisting of 300 ug of a 20-mer mutant IDH1 peptide in Montanide, was administered subcutaneously with topical imiquimod. The library was prepared using the immunoSEQ multiplex PCR assay. Sourced from immuneACCESS, this table was stored by TCRdb with only in-frame sequences that have V and J called. A share of the clones is absent; for the studies checked, an unresolved V gene accounts for under half, and the remainder has no known explanation. This sample has approximately 35,000 clones in its table, and around 60% of those were observed once. 9.5% to 11% of the sample is in the top ten clones.

The specimen was PBMCs, collected from a glioma patient whose treatment included an IDH1 peptide vaccine. The receptors shown here come from a woman aged 18-29 years with glioma.

The CDR3 bases are TGTGCCAGCAGCTCCGGGACTAGCGGGATATACGAGCAGTACTTC. This gives the protein CASSSGTSGIYEQYF. J is TRBJ2-7 and V is TRBV5-5, with 13 bases lining up with TRBD2. Unmatched junction bases numbered 4, after V lost 3 bases and J lost 4 bases. The CDR3 spans 15 residues. Germline loops: CDR1 SGHKS, CDR2 YYEKEE (reference sequence).

The chain has TRBV19 and TRBJ1-2; weak D call: TRBD1 (5 bases). The germline gives CDR1 LNHDA, CDR2 SQIVND (reference sequence). This CDR3 comprises 15 residues. Between the trimmed V and J ends, which lost 6 bases and 8 bases, there was a span of 22 bases. CDR3 region: CASSPRTTDTGGYTF. DNA for the CDR3: TGTGCCAGTAGCCCCCGGACAACCGATACGGGCGGCTACACCTTC.

The J gene is TRBJ1-2, the V gene TRBV7-9; no definite D call. Germline V lookup: CDR1 SEHNR, CDR2 FQNEAQ (reference sequence). The CDR3 is 17 amino acids. Trimming removed 5 bases at V and 4 bases at J, with 23 bases between. The CDR3, as DNA: TGTGCCAGCAGCGGCGACACGGGGTCTTCGTTTCGCTATGGCTACACCTTC. It translates to CASSGDTGSSFRYGYTF. Full variable domain (missing parts from reference TRBV7-9 and TRBJ1-2): DTGVSQNPRHKITKRGQNVTFRCDPISEHNRLYWYRQTLGQGPEFLTYFQNEAQLEKSRLLSDRFSAERPKGSFSTLEIQRTEQGDSAMYLCASSGDTGSSFRYGYTFGSGTRLTVV.

This clone has just one count. The rearrangement joins TRBV9 to TRBJ1-1; 7 bases fit TRBD1. The V and J ends lost 3 bases and 7 bases, in that order; junction bases with no gene match: 6. The CDR3 is 13 residues long. CDR1 and CDR2 from the germline V gene are SGDLS and YYNGEE. This chain's CDR3 is CASSATTGDEAFF. The CDR3 DNA is TGTGCCAGCAGCGCAACCACAGGGGATGAAGCTTTCTTT.

The chain links TRBV28 to TRBJ2-7; 9 bases match TRBD1. Unmatched junction bases numbered 13, after V lost 6 bases and J lost 4 bases. Germline assignment: CDR1 MDHEN and CDR2 SYDVKM. The CDR3 contains 16 residues. The CDR3 DNA reads as TGTGCCAGCAGCCCTACCGGGACAGGGAGTTTGTACGAGCAGTACTTC. Its translation: CASSPTGTGSLYEQYF.

This clone was seen more than once but under ten times. The chain carries TRBV6-4 and TRBJ1-5; 8 nucleotides line up with TRBD1. CDR3 size: 18 residues. V shed 10 bases and J 1 base; nucleotides not matched to a gene: 18. In germline, CDR1 is MRHNA, CDR2 SNTAGT. The CDR3 DNA reads TGTGCCACCCCCGGAGGCAGGGGGCCTCAAGGAAGCAATCAGCCCCAGCATTTT. Protein: CATPGGRGPQGSNQPQHF.

This chain connects TRBV6-5 to TRBJ2-1; D uncertain. Germline-derived CDR1 and CDR2 are MNHEY and SVGAGI. The CDR3 is 12 residues long. The V and J ends lost 8 bases and 8 bases respectively, with 13 bases between them. DNA of the CDR3: TGTGCCAGCGGAAATGTACTTGATGAGCAGTTCTTC. This codes for CASGNVLDEQFF.

This chain connects TRBV15 to TRBJ1-1; the D gene is possibly TRBD1 (5 bases). CDR3 length: 15 residues. CDR1 is LNHNV and CDR2 is YYDKDF in the germline V gene (reference sequence). V was pared by 1 base and J by 5 bases, with 14 bases between. The CDR3 DNA follows: TGTGCCACCAGCAGAGGGGACGCCGGACGAACTGAAGCTTTCTTT. It yields the protein CATSRGDAGRTEAFF.

This chain connects TRBV9 to TRBJ1-1; maybe TRBD1 (6 bases). Germline V gene data show CDR1 as SGDLS and CDR2 as YYNGEE. Trimming pared 3 bases from V and 1 base from J, leaving 7 bases between. The CDR3 is 13 residues long. CDR3: CASSADRNTEAFF. Here the CDR3 DNA reads TGTGCCAGCAGCGCGGACAGGAACACTGAAGCTTTCTTT.

This chain connects TRBV5-5 to TRBJ2-7; D uncertain. Germline CDR1 reads SGHKS; CDR2 reads YYEKEE (reference sequence). Trimming pared 3 bases from V and 2 bases from J, leaving 12 bases between. CDR3 length: 14 amino acids. The CDR3 region has the DNA TGTGCCAGCAGCTCCCTGGGTTACACCTACGAGCAGTACTTC. Its translation: CASSSLGYTYEQYF.

The chain employs TRBV2 and TRBJ2-5; 8 bases line up with TRBD1. The CDR3 length is 15 residues. CDR1 is SNHLY, CDR2 FYNNEI, per germline. Trimming took 5 bases from V and 4 from J; bases not matched to a gene: 9. The CDR3 loop is CASSPILQGAETQYF. In DNA form, the CDR3 reads TGTGCCAGCAGTCCTATCCTCCAGGGGGCAGAGACCCAGTACTTC.

This rearrangement joins TRBV10-1 to TRBJ1-2; 8 nucleotides match TRBD1. The CDR3 has 17 amino acids. The germline V gene has CDR1 WNHNN and CDR2 SYGVQD (reference sequence). V lost 2 bases, J lost 3 bases, and 11 bases stayed unmatched. The chain's CDR3 is CASSEANRTGRDYGYTF. The CDR3, as DNA: TGCGCCAGCAGTGAGGCGAATAGGACAGGGCGGGACTATGGCTACACCTTC.

V is TRBV7-8 and J is TRBJ2-2; TRBD2 matches 12 bases. The V segment lost 2 bases and the J segment 5 bases; nucleotides outside the gene matches: 6. Germline-derived CDR1 and CDR2 are SGHVS and FQNEAQ. The CDR3 extends over 17 amino acids. The CDR3 nucleotides read TGTGCCAGCAGCTTAAGACTAGCGGGAGATGGTACCGGGGAGCTGTTTTTT. Amino acids: CASSLRLAGDGTGELFF.

This clone was picked up a small number of times. This chain links TRBV14 with TRBJ1-4, with TRBD1 as a possible D gene (5 bases). Trimming removed 5 bases at V and 7 bases at J, with 8 bases between. The CDR3 extends over 12 amino acids. Germline V lookup: CDR1 SGHDN, CDR2 FVKESK. The CDR3 DNA reads TGTGCCAGCAGCTTCGGGGGTGAAAAACTGTTTTTT. Translation: CASSFGGEKLFF. Complete variable domain (other parts from reference TRBV14 and TRBJ1-4): EAGVTQFPSHSVIEKGQTVTLRCDPISGHDNLYWYRRVMGKEIKFLLHFVKESKQDESGMPNNRFLAERTGGTYSTLKVQPAELEDSGVYFCASSFGGEKLFFGSGTQLSVL.

The chain recombines TRBV7-8 with TRBJ1-2, with 8 bases aligning to TRBD1. CDR3 length: 15 amino acids. The ends lost 5 bases at V and 4 bases at J; junction bases unmatched: 9. The germline V gene encodes CDR1 SGHVS and CDR2 FQNEAQ. Written as DNA, the CDR3 is TGTGCCAGCAGCGGTCGGACAGGGTTTAGCTATGGCTACACCTTC. It translates to CASSGRTGFSYGYTF.

This clone has only a few counts. The chain uses TRBV10-3 and TRBJ1-3, with D hard to call. The CDR3 has 14 amino acids. Germline V gene lookup returns CDR1 ENHRY and CDR2 SYGVKD. V was trimmed by 3 bases and J by 2 bases, leaving 8 bases between them. This CDR3 reads CAISESMAGNTIYF. Here the CDR3 DNA reads TGTGCCATCAGTGAAAGCATGGCTGGAAACACCATATATTTT.

This clone was picked up a small number of times. This chain links TRBV4-1 with TRBJ2-1; 11 bases agree with TRBD1. The CDR3 is made up of 17 amino acids. CDR1 is MGHRA, CDR2 YSYEKL, per germline. V lost 0 bases and J lost 3; bases outside the gene matches: 4. CDR3 amino acids: CASSQETGTGGYNEQFF. CDR3 nucleotides: TGCGCCAGCAGCCAAGAGACAGGGACAGGGGGCTACAATGAGCAGTTCTTC.

The rearrangement uses TRBV29-1 and TRBJ2-7; 14 bases fit TRBD2. V shed 4 bases, J shed 3 bases, and the junction held 5 bases outside the gene matches. Germline-derived CDR1 and CDR2 are SQVTM and ANQGSEA. The CDR3 runs to 15 residues. CDR3 DNA: TGCAGCGTTGTTGGGACTAGCGGGGGCCTCTACGAGCAGTACTTC. This gives the protein CSVVGTSGGLYEQYF.

The chain links TRBV6-5 to TRBJ1-2; D may be TRBD1 (5 bases). The germline V and J ends were trimmed by 8 bases and 7 bases, with 23 bases remaining between them. Germline V gives CDR1 MNHEY, CDR2 SVGAGI. This CDR3 spans 15 amino acids. DNA for the CDR3: TGTGCCAGCGGGTCAGCAGGGCCGCCTATGACTGGCTACACCTTC. This translates into CASGSAGPPMTGYTF.

This chain joins TRBV28 and TRBJ1-4; tentatively, D is TRBD1 (6 bases). From germline, CDR1 is MDHEN and CDR2 SYDVKM. This CDR3 region has 14 residues. V dropped 5 bases and J dropped 8 bases, with 15 bases sitting between them. DNA of the CDR3: TGTGCCAGCAGTCGGTCGGGGGGCTGGGAAAAACTGTTTTTT. Residues: CASSRSGGWEKLFF.

The chain employs TRBV5-1 and TRBJ1-2; D might be TRBD1 (6 bases). The CDR3 is made up of 16 amino acids. V gave up 2 bases and J gave up 8 bases, with 22 bases separating them. In germline, CDR1 is SGHRS, CDR2 YFSETQ. For the CDR3, the DNA is TGCGCCAGCAGCTTCCCAAAAACCACAGGGCGCCGGGGCTACACCTTC. The encoded protein is CASSFPKTTGRRGYTF.

This rearrangement joins TRBV7-6 to TRBJ2-1; D ambiguous. The germline V and J ends were trimmed by 5 bases and 8 bases, with 19 bases remaining between them. CDR1 SGHVS and CDR2 FNYEAQ come from the germline V gene. The CDR3 sequence is 15 residues long. The CDR3 DNA reads TGTGCCAGCAGCCCCTCCGACCCACCGATGGATGAGCAGTTCTTC. Residues: CASSPSDPPMDEQFF. The complete variable domain, with remaining parts taken from reference TRBV7-6 and TRBJ2-1, reads GAGVSQSPRYKVTKRGQDVALRCDPISGHVSLYWYRQALGQGPEFLTYFNYEAQQDKSGLPNDRFSAERPEGSISTLTIQRTEQRDSAMYRCASSPSDPPMDEQFFGPGTRLTVL.

This clone has just one count. V is TRBV5-4 and J is TRBJ2-2, with D unresolved. Germline V gene lookup returns CDR1 SGHNT and CDR2 YYREEE (reference sequence). The V end was cut by 4 bases, the J end by 1 base, with 5 bases between. The CDR3 runs to 13 residues. The CDR3: CASSPENTGELFF. For the CDR3, the DNA is TGTGCCAGCAGCCCGGAGAACACCGGGGAGCTGTTTTTT.

This clone was counted only a few times. V and J are TRBV25-1 and TRBJ2-7; 8 nucleotides align to TRBD1. Germline assignment: CDR1 MGHDK and CDR2 SYGVNS. This CDR3 region has 14 residues. V lost 7 bases and J lost 2; bases outside the gene matches: 7. Here the CDR3 DNA reads TGTGCCAGCACCGGACAGGGTTGGCCCTACGAGCAGTACTTC. This codes for CASTGQGWPYEQYF.

The chain joins TRBV4-3 to TRBJ2-6, with 9 bases fitting TRBD1. After removal of 1 base from V and 3 bases from J, the junction contained 4 bases not matched to a gene. Per the germline V gene, CDR1 is LGHNA and CDR2 is YSLEER. The CDR3 is made up of 17 amino acids. The CDR3 region is CASSQGTGVGGANVLTF. DNA of the CDR3: TGCGCCAGCAGCCAAGGGACAGGGGTAGGTGGGGCCAACGTCCTGACTTTC.

The CDR3 is CASSLEGGWDRQPQHF. CDR3 DNA: TGTGCCAGCAGTTTGGAGGGAGGTTGGGACCGGCAGCCCCAGCATTTT. The chain links TRBV28 to TRBJ1-5; perhaps TRBD1 as D (5 bases). The length of the CDR3 is 16 residues. V lost 3 bases, J lost 7 bases, and 19 bases lay in between. CDR1 and CDR2 (germline): MDHEN, SYDVKM. The variable domain in full, completed from reference TRBV28 and TRBJ1-5, reads DVKVTQSSRYLVKRTGEKVFLECVQDMDHENMFWYRQDPGLGLRLIYFSYDVKMKEKGDIPEGYSVSREKKERFSLILESASTNQTSMYLCASSLEGGWDRQPQHFGDGTRLSIL.

The rearrangement links TRBV18 to TRBJ1-1, with D tentatively TRBD1 (6 bases). Germline V CDR1 and CDR2: KGHSH, LQKENI. The CDR3 has 15 amino acids. The ends were cut back, 3 bases at V and 1 base at J, with 12 bases in the middle. The CDR3 DNA reads as TGTGCCAGCTCACCTATTACGACAGGGAACACTGAAGCTTTCTTT. Its translation is CASSPITTGNTEAFF.